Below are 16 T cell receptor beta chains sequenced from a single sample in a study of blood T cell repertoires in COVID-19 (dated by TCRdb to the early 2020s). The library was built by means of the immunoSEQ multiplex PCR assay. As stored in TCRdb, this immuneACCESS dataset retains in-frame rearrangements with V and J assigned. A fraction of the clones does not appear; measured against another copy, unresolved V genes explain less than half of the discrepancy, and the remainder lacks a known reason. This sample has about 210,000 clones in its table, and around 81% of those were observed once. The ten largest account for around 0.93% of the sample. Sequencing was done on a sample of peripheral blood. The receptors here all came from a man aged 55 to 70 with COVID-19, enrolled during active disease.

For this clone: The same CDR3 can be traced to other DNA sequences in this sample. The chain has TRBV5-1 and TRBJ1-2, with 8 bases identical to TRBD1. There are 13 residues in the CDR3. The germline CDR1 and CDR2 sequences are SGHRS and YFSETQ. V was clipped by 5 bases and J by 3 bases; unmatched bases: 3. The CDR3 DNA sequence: TGCGCCAGCAGTCTACAGGGGGACTATGGCTACACCTTC. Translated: CASSLQGDYGYTF.

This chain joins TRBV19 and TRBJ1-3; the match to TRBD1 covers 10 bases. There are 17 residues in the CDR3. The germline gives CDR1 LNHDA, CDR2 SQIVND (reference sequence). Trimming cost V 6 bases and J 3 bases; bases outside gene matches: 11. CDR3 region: CASRWGTGVLGGNTIYF. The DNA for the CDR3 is TGTGCCAGTAGATGGGGGACAGGGGTCCTTGGTGGAAACACCATATATTTT.

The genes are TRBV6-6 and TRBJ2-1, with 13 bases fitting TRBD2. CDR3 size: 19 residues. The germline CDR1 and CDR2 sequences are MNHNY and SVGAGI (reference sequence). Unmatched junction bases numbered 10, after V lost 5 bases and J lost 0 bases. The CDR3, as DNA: TGTGCCAGCAGTCGACCGACTAGCGGGAGGCCCAGCTCCTACAATGAGCAGTTCTTC. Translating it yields CASSRPTSGRPSSYNEQFF.

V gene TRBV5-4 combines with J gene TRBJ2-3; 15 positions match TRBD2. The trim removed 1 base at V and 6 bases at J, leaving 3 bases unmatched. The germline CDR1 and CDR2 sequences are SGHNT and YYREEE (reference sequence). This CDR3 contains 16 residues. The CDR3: CASSLLGLAGGDTQYF. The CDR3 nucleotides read TGTGCCAGCAGCTTGCTGGGACTAGCGGGAGGTGATACGCAGTATTTT.

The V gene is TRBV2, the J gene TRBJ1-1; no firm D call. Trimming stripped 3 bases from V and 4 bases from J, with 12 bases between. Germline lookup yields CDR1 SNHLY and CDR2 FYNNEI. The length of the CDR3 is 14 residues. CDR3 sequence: CASSDKMGSTEAFF. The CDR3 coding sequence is TGTGCCAGCAGTGACAAGATGGGCTCCACTGAAGCTTTCTTT. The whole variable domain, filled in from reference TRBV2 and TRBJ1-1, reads EPEVTQTPSHQVTQMGQEVILRCVPISNHLYFYWYRQILGQKVEFLVSFYNNEISEKSEIFDDQFSVERPDGSNFTLKIRSTKLEDSAMYFCASSDKMGSTEAFFGQGTRLTVV.

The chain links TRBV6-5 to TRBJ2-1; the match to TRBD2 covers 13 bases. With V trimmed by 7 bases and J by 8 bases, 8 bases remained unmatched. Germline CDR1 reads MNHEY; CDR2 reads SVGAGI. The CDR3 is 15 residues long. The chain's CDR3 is CASTKLAGGPDEQFF. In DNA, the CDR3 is TGTGCCAGCACCAAACTAGCGGGAGGGCCCGATGAGCAGTTCTTC.

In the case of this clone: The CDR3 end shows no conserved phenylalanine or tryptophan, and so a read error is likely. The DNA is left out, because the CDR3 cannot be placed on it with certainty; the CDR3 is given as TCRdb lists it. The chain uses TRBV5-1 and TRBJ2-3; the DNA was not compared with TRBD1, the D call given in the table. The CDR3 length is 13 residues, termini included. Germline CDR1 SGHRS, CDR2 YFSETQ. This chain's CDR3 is CASSLGSGSELFL.

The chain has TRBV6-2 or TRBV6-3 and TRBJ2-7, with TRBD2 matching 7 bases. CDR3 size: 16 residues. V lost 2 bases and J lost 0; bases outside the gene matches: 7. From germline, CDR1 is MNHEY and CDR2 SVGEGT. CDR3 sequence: CASSYPGGYPSYEQYF. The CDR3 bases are TGTGCCAGCAGTTACCCCGGGGGGTATCCCTCCTACGAGCAGTACTTC.

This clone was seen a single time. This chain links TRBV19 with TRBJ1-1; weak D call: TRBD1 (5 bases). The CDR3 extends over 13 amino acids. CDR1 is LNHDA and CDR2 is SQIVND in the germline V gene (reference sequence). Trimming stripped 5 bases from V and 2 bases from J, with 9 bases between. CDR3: CASSSQGNTEAFF. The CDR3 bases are TGTGCCAGTAGTTCGCAGGGCAACACTGAAGCTTTCTTT.

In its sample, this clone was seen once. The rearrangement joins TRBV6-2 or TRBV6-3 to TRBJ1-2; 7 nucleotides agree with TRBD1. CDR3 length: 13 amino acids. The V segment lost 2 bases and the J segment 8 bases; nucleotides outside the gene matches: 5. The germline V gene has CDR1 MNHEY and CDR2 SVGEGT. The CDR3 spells CASSYDREDGYTF. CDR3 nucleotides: TGTGCCAGCAGTTACGACAGGGAGGACGGCTACACCTTC.

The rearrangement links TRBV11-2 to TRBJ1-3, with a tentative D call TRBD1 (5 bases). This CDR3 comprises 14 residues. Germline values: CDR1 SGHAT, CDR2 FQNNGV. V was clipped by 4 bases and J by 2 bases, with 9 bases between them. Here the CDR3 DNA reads TGTGCCAGCAGCTCGCAGGGCACTGGAAACACCATATATTTT. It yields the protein CASSSQGTGNTIYF.

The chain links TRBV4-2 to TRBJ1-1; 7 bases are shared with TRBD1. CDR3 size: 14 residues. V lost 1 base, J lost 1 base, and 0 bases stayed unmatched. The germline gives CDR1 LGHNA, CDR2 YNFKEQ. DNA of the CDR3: TGTGCCAGCAGCCAAGGACAGGGGAACACTGAAGCTTTCTTT. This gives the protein CASSQGQGNTEAFF.

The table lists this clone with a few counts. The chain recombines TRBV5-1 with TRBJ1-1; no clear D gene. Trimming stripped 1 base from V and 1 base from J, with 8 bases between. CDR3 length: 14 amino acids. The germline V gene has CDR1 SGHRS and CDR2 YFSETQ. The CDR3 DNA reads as TGCGCCAGCAGCTTGTTCGGAGAGAACACTGAAGCTTTCTTT. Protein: CASSLFGENTEAFF.

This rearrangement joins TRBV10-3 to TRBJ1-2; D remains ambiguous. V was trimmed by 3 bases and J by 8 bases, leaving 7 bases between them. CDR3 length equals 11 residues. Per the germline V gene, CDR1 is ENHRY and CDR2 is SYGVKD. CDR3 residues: CAISDGVGYTF. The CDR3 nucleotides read TGTGCCATCAGTGACGGGGTCGGCTACACCTTC.

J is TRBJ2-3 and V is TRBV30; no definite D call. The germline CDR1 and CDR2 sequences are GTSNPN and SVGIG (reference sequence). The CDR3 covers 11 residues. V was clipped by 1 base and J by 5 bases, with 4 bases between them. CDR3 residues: CAWSGRDTQYF. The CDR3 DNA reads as TGTGCCTGGAGTGGGAGAGATACGCAGTATTTT.

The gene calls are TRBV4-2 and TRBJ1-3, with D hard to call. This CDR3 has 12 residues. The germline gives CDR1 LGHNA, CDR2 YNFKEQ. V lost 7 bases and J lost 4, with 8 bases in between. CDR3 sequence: CASTLEGNTIYF. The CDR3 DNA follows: TGTGCCAGCACCCTGGAGGGAAACACCATATATTTT.